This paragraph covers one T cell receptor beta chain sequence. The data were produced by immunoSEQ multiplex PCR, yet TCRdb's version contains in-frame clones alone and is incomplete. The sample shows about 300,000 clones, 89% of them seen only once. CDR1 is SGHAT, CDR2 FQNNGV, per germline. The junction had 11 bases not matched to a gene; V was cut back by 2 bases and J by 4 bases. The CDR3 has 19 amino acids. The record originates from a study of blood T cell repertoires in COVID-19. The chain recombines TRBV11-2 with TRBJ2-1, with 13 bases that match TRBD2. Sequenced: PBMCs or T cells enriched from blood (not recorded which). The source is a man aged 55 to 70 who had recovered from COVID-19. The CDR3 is CASSLSAGTSGVGYNEQFF. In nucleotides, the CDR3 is TGTGCCAGCAGCTTATCCGCCGGGACTAGCGGGGTCGGATACAATGAGCAGTTCTTC.